Below, 6 T cell receptor beta chains from the same sample are listed, as sequenced in a study of control samples from healthy donors and cancer patients. Only in-frame clones appear in the TCRdb table, and some are missing; sequencing was by immunoSEQ multiplex PCR. The sample shows 110,000 to 150,000 clones, under 90% of them seen only once. The sequenced sample consisted of blood. The receptors originated from a young man in good health.

Points on this clone: This specimen includes other DNA sequences encoding the same CDR3. This chain links TRBV4-3 with TRBJ1-6; D gene ambiguous. Trimming removed 0 bases at V and 0 bases at J, with 9 bases between. Germline CDR1 LGHNA, CDR2 YSLEER. This CDR3 comprises 17 residues. CDR3 amino acids: CASSQDLGSSYNSPLHF. The DNA of the CDR3 is TGCGCCAGCAGCCAAGATTTGGGGAGCTCCTATAATTCACCCCTCCACTTT.

The chain combines TRBV11-3 with TRBJ1-2, with D possibly matching TRBD1 (6 bases). Germline V CDR1 and CDR2: SGHNT, YENEEA. This CDR3 has 17 residues. V gave up 1 base and J gave up 0 bases, with 15 bases separating them. In DNA form, the CDR3 reads TGTGCCAGCAGCTTAGGAGGGGGGACGGACGCTAACTATGGCTACACCTTC. It specifies CASSLGGGTDANYGYTF.

The chain employs TRBV12-3 or TRBV12-4 and TRBJ1-4; D gene unclear. The length of the CDR3 is 11 residues. The V gene lost 3 bases and the J gene lost 7 bases, with 3 bases spanning the gap. The DNA of the CDR3 is TGTGCCAGCAGTTTCTCTGAAAAACTGTTTTTT. Protein sequence: CASSFSEKLFF.

The rearrangement uses TRBV19 and TRBJ2-1, with 10 bases fitting TRBD2. The germline CDR1 and CDR2 sequences are LNHDA and SQIVND (reference sequence). J was trimmed by 2 bases and V by 7 bases; bases with no gene match: 2. The CDR3 extends over 14 amino acids. Here the CDR3 DNA reads TGTGCCAGTACAACTAGCGGGGCCTACAATGAGCAGTTCTTC. It specifies CASTTSGAYNEQFF.

The rearrangement links TRBV4-3 to TRBJ2-7; D tentatively reads TRBD1 or TRBD2 (5 bases each). The CDR3 totals 17 residues. Germline V gives CDR1 LGHNA, CDR2 YSLEER. The V and J ends lost 0 bases and 0 bases respectively, with 15 bases between them. CDR3 bases: TGCGCCAGCAGCCAAGAATCTGGGACCCAGGGCTCCTACGAGCAGTACTTC. This codes for CASSQESGTQGSYEQYF.

The V and J genes are TRBV4-3 and TRBJ2-3, with D uncertain. Trimming shortened V by 3 bases and J by 2 bases, and 9 bases separated the two germline ends. This CDR3 is 14 amino acids long. Germline CDR1 and CDR2: LGHNA and YSLEER. CDR3 residues: CASSQGPHTDTQYF. Written as DNA, the CDR3 is TGCGCCAGCAGCCAGGGTCCCCACACAGATACGCAGTATTTT.